This T cell receptor (beta chain) was identified during a study of cytotoxic CD8 clonotypes in ibrutinib-treated CLL. Study-wide results and limits: Baseline levels of clonality went above those of age-matched healthy donors and moved with circulating CD8+ T-cell counts. Sampling times (in sustained-remission versus progressing patients) were not the same. Whereas clonality rose at ibrutinib response, it declined toward baseline at progression.

CDR3 size: 16 residues. CDR1 MDHEN and CDR2 SYDVKM come from the germline V gene. Trimming left V 6 bases short and J 7 bases short, with 22 bases between. Note on this clone: As yet, its antigen is unknown.

The assay was immunoSEQ multiplex PCR, and TCRdb's table has in-frame clones only and misses some. The data hold just over 200,000 clones, with about four fifths observed a single time. The source of about 2 micrograms of genomic DNA for TCR beta libraries was cryopreserved PBMCs. This TCR came from a human donor with chronic lymphocytic leukemia. The chain uses TRBV28 and TRBJ1-5; D is perhaps TRBD1 (6 bases). The starting material was PBMCs, obtained after 12 months of ibrutinib treatment. Here the CDR3 reads CASSSPLRGQGQPQHF. CDR3 bases: TGTGCCAGCAGCTCTCCGTTACGGGGGCAAGGACAGCCCCAGCATTTT.